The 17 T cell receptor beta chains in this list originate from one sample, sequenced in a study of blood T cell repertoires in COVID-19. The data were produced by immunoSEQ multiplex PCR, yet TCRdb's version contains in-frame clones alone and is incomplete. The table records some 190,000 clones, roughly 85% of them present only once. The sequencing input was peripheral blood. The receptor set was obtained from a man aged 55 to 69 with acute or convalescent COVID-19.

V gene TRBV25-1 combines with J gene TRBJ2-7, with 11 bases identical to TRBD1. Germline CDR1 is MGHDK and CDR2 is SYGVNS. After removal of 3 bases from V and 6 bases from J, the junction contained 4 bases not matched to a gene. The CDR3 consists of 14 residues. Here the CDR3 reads CASSDRDRGSEQYF. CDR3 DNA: TGTGCCAGCAGTGACCGGGACAGGGGGTCCGAGCAGTACTTC.

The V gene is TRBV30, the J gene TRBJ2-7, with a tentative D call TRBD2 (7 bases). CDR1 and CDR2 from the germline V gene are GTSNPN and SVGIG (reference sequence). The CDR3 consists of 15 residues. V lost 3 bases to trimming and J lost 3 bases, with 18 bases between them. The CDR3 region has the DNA TGTGCCTGGAGGCGAGGGGGGGCAGGACGCTACGAGCAGTACTTC. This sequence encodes CAWRRGGAGRYEQYF.

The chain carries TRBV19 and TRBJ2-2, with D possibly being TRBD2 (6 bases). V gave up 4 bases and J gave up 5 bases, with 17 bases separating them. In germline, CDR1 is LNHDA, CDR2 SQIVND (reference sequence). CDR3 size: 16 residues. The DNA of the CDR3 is TGTGCCAGTAGTACATTGTGGCGGGATGAGACCGGGGAGCTGTTTTTT. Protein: CASSTLWRDETGELFF.

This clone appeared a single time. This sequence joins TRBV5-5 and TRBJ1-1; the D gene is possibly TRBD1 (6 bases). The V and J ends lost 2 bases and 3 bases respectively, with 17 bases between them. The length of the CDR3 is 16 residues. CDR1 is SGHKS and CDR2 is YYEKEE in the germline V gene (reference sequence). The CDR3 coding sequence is TGTGCCAGCAGCTTTACTACAGGGTACGCCCACACTGAAGCTTTCTTT. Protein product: CASSFTTGYAHTEAFF.

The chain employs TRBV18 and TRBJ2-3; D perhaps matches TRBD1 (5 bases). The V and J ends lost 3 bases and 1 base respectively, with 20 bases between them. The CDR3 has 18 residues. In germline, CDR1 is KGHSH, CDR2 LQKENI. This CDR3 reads CASSPSRRQGAGTDTQYF. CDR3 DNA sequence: TGTGCCAGCTCACCCTCCCGCCGGCAGGGTGCGGGCACAGATACGCAGTATTTT.

The CDR3 here is CASSLASSENTGELFF. DNA of the CDR3: TGTGCCAGCAGCTTAGCTTCCAGCGAGAACACCGGGGAGCTGTTTTTT. V usage is TRBV7-9 and J usage is TRBJ2-2; D unresolved. Germline-derived CDR1 and CDR2 are SEHNR and FQNEAQ (reference sequence). V lost 0 bases and J lost 1, with 9 bases in between. This CDR3 comprises 16 residues. Using reference TRBV7-9 and TRBJ2-2 for the parts outside the CDR3, the full variable domain is DTGVSQNPRHKITKRGQNVTFRCDPISEHNRLYWYRQTLGQGPEFLTYFQNEAQLEKSRLLSDRFSAERPKGSFSTLEIQRTEQGDSAMYLCASSLASSENTGELFFGEGSRLTVL.

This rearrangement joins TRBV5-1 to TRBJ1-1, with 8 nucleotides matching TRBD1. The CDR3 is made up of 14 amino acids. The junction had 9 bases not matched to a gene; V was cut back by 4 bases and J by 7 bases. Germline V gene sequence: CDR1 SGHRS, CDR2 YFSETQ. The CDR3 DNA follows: TGCGCCAGCAGCGACTGGACAGGGTCGAATGAAGCTTTCTTT. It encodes CASSDWTGSNEAFF. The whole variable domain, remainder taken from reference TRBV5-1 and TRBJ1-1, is KAGVTQTPRYLIKTRGQQVTLSCSPISGHRSVSWYQQTPGQGLQFLFEYFSETQRNKGNFPGRFSGRQFSNSRSEMNVSTLELGDSALYLCASSDWTGSNEAFFGQGTRLTVV.

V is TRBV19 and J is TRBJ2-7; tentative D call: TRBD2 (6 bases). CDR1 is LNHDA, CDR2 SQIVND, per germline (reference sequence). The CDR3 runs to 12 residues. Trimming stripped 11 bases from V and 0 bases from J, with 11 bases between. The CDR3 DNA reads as TGTGCCTCCACGGGGGACTCCTACGAGCAGTACTTC. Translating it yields CASTGDSYEQYF.

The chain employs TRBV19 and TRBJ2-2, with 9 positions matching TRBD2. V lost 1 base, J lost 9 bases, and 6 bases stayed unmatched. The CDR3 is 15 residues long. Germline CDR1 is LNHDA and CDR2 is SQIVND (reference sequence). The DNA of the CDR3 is TGTGCCAGTAGTATAGCAGGGACTAGCTTGAGGGAGCTGTTTTTT. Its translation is CASSIAGTSLRELFF.

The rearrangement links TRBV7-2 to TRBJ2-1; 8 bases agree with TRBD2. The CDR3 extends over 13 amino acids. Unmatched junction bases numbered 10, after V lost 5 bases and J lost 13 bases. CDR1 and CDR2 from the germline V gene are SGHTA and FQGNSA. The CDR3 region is CASSMGLEGSQFF. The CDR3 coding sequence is TGTGCCAGCAGCATGGGACTAGAAGGATCACAGTTCTTC.

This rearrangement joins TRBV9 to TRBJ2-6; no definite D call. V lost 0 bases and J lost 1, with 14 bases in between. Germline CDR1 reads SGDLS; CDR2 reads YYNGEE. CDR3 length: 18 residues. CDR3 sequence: CASSVVVGTESGANVLTF. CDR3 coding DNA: TGTGCCAGCAGCGTAGTTGTTGGCACCGAATCTGGGGCCAACGTCCTGACTTTC.

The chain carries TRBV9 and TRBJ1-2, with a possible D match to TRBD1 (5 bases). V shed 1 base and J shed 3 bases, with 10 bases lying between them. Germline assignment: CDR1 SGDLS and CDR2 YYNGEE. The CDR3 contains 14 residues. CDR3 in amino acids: CASSVTAQDYGYTF. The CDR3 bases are TGTGCCAGCAGCGTAACGGCACAGGACTATGGCTACACCTTC.

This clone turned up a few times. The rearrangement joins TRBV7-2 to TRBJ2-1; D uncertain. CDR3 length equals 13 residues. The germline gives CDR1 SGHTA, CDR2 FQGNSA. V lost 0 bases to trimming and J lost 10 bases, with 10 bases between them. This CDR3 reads CASSLARIEEQFF. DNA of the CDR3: TGTGCCAGCAGCTTAGCACGAATAGAGGAGCAGTTCTTC.

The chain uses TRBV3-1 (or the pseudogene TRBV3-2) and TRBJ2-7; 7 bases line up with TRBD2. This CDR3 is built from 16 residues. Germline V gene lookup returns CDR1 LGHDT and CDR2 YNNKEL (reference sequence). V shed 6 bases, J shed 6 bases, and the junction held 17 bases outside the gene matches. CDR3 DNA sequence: TGTGCCAGCAGTCCTACCTCAAATAGCGGGTGGCCCGAGCAGTACTTC. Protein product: CASSPTSNSGWPEQYF.

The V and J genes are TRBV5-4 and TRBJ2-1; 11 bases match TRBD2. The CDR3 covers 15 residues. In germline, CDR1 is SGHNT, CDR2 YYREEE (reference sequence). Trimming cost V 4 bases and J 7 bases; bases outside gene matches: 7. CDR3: CASSLRLAGKNEQFF. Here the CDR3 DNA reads TGTGCCAGCAGCCTCCGACTAGCGGGAAAGAATGAGCAGTTCTTC.

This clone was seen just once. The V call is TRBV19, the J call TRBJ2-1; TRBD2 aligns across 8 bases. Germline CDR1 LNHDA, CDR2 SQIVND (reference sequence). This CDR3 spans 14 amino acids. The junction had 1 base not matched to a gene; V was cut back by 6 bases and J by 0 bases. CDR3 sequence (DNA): TGTGCCAGTAGAACTAGCGGCTCCTACAATGAGCAGTTCTTC. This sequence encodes CASRTSGSYNEQFF. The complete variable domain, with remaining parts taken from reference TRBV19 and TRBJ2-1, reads DGGITQSPKYLFRKEGQNVTLSCEQNLNHDAMYWYRQDPGQGLRLIYYSQIVNDFQKGDIAEGYSVSREKKESFPLTVTSAQKNPTAFYLCASRTSGSYNEQFFGPGTRLTVL.

The CDR3 nucleotides are TGTGCCAGCAGCCAAGCTCTGAACACCGGGGAGCTGTTTTTT. It encodes CASSQALNTGELFF. V is TRBV14 and J is TRBJ2-2; unclear D gene. V was shortened by 1 base and J by 1 base, with 4 bases between the two germline ends. Germline V gene data show CDR1 as SGHDN and CDR2 as FVKESK. CDR3 length: 14 residues.